Each of the 31 T cell receptor beta chains below was sequenced from the same sample in a study of T cell responses to AZD1222 COVID-19 vaccine. Sequencing used immunoSEQ multiplex PCR; TCRdb keeps in-frame clones, though not all of them. The repertoire consists of 90,000 to 130,000 clones, with approximately 84% occurring once and the leading ten covering around 9.9%. The source was peripheral blood, collected on day 0 of AZD1222 vaccination. All receptors come from an adult in good health.

The chain couples TRBV2 to TRBJ2-7; possibly TRBD2 for D (6 bases). V was pared by 7 bases and J by 0 bases, with 10 bases between. This CDR3 is built from 13 residues. Germline-derived CDR1 and CDR2 are SNHLY and FYNNEI. CDR3 DNA sequence: TGTGCCAGCACCCCGGACTACTCCTACGAGCAGTACTTC. Its translation is CASTPDYSYEQYF.

The CDR3 DNA reads as TGTGCCAGCAGTTACTATTCGGCAGTATCCTACGAGCAGTACTTC. It encodes CASSYYSAVSYEQYF. The chain joins TRBV6-5 to TRBJ2-7, with D hard to call. The length of the CDR3 is 15 residues. The V end was cut by 1 base, the J end by 1 base, with 11 bases between. In germline, CDR1 is MNHEY, CDR2 SVGAGI.

The chain recombines TRBV3-1 (or the pseudogene TRBV3-2) with TRBJ2-3; 15 bases match TRBD2. After removal of 8 bases from V and 3 bases from J, the junction contained 0 bases not matched to a gene. This CDR3 region has 14 residues. The germline CDR1 and CDR2 sequences are LGHDT and YNNKEL (reference sequence). This CDR3 is CASGLAGGTDTQYF. The CDR3 DNA follows: TGTGCCAGCGGACTAGCGGGGGGGACAGATACGCAGTATTTT.

A remark on this clone: This same CDR3 is encoded by further DNA sequences in the sample. The chain couples TRBV19 to TRBJ2-3; D uncertain. CDR3 length: 14 amino acids. V lost 3 bases, J lost 0 bases, and 7 bases lay in between. Germline CDR1 reads LNHDA; CDR2 reads SQIVND (reference sequence). In DNA form, the CDR3 reads TGTGCCAGTAGTATCCTCGGTAGCACAGATACGCAGTATTTT. Translated, it gives CASSILGSTDTQYF.

The chain is built from TRBV2 and TRBJ1-1, with a weak D call TRBD1 (6 bases). V was cut by 4 bases and J by 5 bases, with 8 bases left in between. CDR3 length: 12 residues. Germline V gene data show CDR1 as SNHLY and CDR2 as FYNNEI. CDR3 region: CASSVRGTEAFF. The CDR3 DNA is TGTGCCAGCAGTGTGAGGGGGACTGAAGCTTTCTTT.

The chain carries TRBV20-1 and TRBJ2-7; TRBD2 agrees at 7 bases. Trimming removed 3 bases from V and 4 bases from J; junction bases left unmatched: 9. This CDR3 is 14 amino acids long. Germline lookup yields CDR1 DFQATT and CDR2 SNEGSKA (reference sequence). CDR3 sequence reads: CSASGTSASYEQYF. CDR3 sequence (DNA): TGCAGTGCTAGTGGTACTAGCGCCTCGTACGAGCAGTACTTC.

The V call is TRBV30, the J call TRBJ1-5; TRBD1 is a possible D gene (5 bases). The germline V gene encodes CDR1 GTSNPN and CDR2 SVGIG (reference sequence). The CDR3 length is 15 residues. With 2 bases removed from V and 7 bases from J, the gap between germline ends came to 18 bases. CDR3 sequence reads: CAWSKIRDRGQPQHF. The CDR3 region has the DNA TGTGCCTGGAGTAAGATCCGGGACCGAGGACAGCCCCAGCATTTT.

The chain links TRBV19 to TRBJ2-3, with 8 bases lining up with TRBD1. The germline CDR1 and CDR2 sequences are LNHDA and SQIVND (reference sequence). V shed 6 bases and J 4 bases; nucleotides not matched to a gene: 6. The CDR3 contains 14 residues. The CDR3 loop reads CASRQDRVADTQYF. The CDR3 DNA sequence: TGTGCCAGTAGACAGGACAGGGTAGCAGATACGCAGTATTTT.

This chain links TRBV5-1 with TRBJ2-1, with 9 bases fitting TRBD2. This CDR3 region has 17 residues. The ends lost 4 bases at V and 8 bases at J; junction bases unmatched: 16. Per the germline V gene, CDR1 is SGHRS and CDR2 is YFSETQ. DNA of the CDR3: TGCGCCAGCAGCCCAACGCGGGGAGCGGGAGGAGTCGATGAGCAGTTCTTC. It encodes CASSPTRGAGGVDEQFF.

This clone appeared a few times. The chain has TRBV3-1 (or the pseudogene TRBV3-2) and TRBJ1-4, with D possibly TRBD1 on 5 matching bases. V was clipped by 4 bases and J by 4 bases, with 13 bases between them. CDR1 LGHDT and CDR2 YNNKEL come from the germline V gene (reference sequence). There are 15 residues in the CDR3. The CDR3 here is CASSPRDGRNEKLFF. The CDR3 region has the DNA TGTGCCAGCAGCCCCCGGGACGGTCGTAATGAAAAACTGTTTTTT.

This clone showed up just once. The chain combines TRBV9 with TRBJ2-6; the D call may be TRBD1 or TRBD2 (6 bases each). Looked up from germline, CDR1 is SGDLS and CDR2 is YYNGEE. CDR3 length: 15 residues. Trimming shortened V by 10 bases and J by 2 bases, and 16 bases separated the two germline ends. The CDR3 coding sequence is TGTGCCGAGATTGGGGGGACACCTGGGGCCAACGTCCTGACTTTC. This translates into CAEIGGTPGANVLTF.

This clone came up a few times. V and J are TRBV6-5 and TRBJ2-2; no definite D call. Per the germline V gene, CDR1 is MNHEY and CDR2 is SVGAGI. Between the trimmed V and J ends, which lost 2 bases and 1 base, there was a span of 2 bases. This CDR3 has 13 amino acids. The chain's CDR3 is CASSYKNTGELFF. The CDR3 DNA reads TGTGCCAGCAGTTACAAGAACACCGGGGAGCTGTTTTTT.

The chain joins TRBV11-3 to TRBJ2-3, with 9 positions matching TRBD1. Germline V gives CDR1 SGHNT, CDR2 YENEEA. CDR3 size: 13 residues. The V segment lost 7 bases and the J segment 5 bases; nucleotides outside the gene matches: 4. DNA of the CDR3: TGTGCCAGCAAGACAGGGGGGGGAGATACGCAGTATTTT. Its protein product is CASKTGGGDTQYF. Full variable domain (missing parts from reference TRBV11-3 and TRBJ2-3): EAGVVQSPRYKIIEKKQPVAFWCNPISGHNTLYWYLQNLGQGPELLIRYENEEAVDDSQLPKDRFSAERLKGVDSTLKIQPAELGDSAVYLCASKTGGGDTQYFGPGTRLTVL.

This clone was counted a single time. The chain links TRBV11-2 to TRBJ1-2; maybe TRBD1 (6 bases). CDR1 and CDR2 (germline): SGHAT, FQNNGV. Trimming pared 6 bases from V and 4 bases from J, leaving 15 bases between. There are 14 residues in the CDR3. The CDR3 nucleotides read TGTGCCAGCAGTTTGTACCCAGGGGTCTATGGCTACACCTTC. Amino acid sequence: CASSLYPGVYGYTF.

This chain links TRBV5-1 with TRBJ1-2; TRBD1 might be the D (5 bases). The V end lost 1 base, the J end lost 2 bases, and 9 bases lay between the germline ends. The length of the CDR3 is 14 residues. CDR1 and CDR2 (germline): SGHRS, YFSETQ. The CDR3 reads CASSLPGPNYGYTF. DNA for the CDR3: TGCGCCAGCAGCTTGCCAGGGCCCAACTATGGCTACACCTTC.

The V gene is TRBV28, the J gene TRBJ1-1; no definite D call. Trimming took 2 bases from V and 7 from J, leaving 8 bases between them. Germline lookup yields CDR1 MDHEN and CDR2 SYDVKM. The CDR3 is 12 amino acids. The CDR3 region has the DNA TGTGCCAGCAGTTTAAACGAGATTGAAGCTTTCTTT. It yields the protein CASSLNEIEAFF.

This sequence joins TRBV27 and TRBJ1-4; 7 bases line up with TRBD1. This CDR3 is 14 amino acids long. CDR1 is MNHEY, CDR2 SMNVEV, per germline (reference sequence). The ends lost 2 bases at V and 7 bases at J; junction bases unmatched: 4. Here the CDR3 DNA reads TGTGCCAGCAGTTTAACAGGGGTTTTTGAAAAACTGTTTTTT. Protein product: CASSLTGVFEKLFF.

The CDR3: CASSPTIYNEQFF. The DNA for the CDR3 is TGTGCCAGCAGCCCCACTATTTACAATGAGCAGTTCTTC. The chain couples TRBV3-1 (or the pseudogene TRBV3-2) to TRBJ2-1; D uncertain. The V end was cut by 4 bases, the J end by 4 bases, with 8 bases between. Germline V gene lookup returns CDR1 LGHDT and CDR2 YNNKEL (reference sequence). This CDR3 is 13 amino acids long.

The genes are TRBV18 and TRBJ2-5; D not resolved. Trimming shortened V by 8 bases and J by 1 base, and 11 bases separated the two germline ends. The CDR3 runs to 13 residues. Germline CDR1 and CDR2: KGHSH and LQKENI. In DNA form, the CDR3 reads TGTGCCAGCACCACAGCGAGCCAAGAGACCCAGTACTTC. It specifies CASTTASQETQYF.

This rearrangement joins TRBV27 to TRBJ1-1, with 9 bases aligning to TRBD1. Trimming at V came to 3 bases and at J to 3 bases, leaving 11 bases not matched to a gene. CDR3 length: 17 amino acids. CDR1 MNHEY and CDR2 SMNVEV come from the germline V gene (reference sequence). In DNA, the CDR3 is TGTGCCAGCAGTTTCAACATTGCCGGGACAGGGCACACTGAAGCTTTCTTT. The encoded protein is CASSFNIAGTGHTEAFF.

The chain couples TRBV30 to TRBJ1-6; TRBD1 is a possible D gene (6 bases). Trimming cost V 3 bases and J 8 bases, with 11 bases left between them. The CDR3 loop spans 13 amino acids. The germline V gene encodes CDR1 GTSNPN and CDR2 SVGIG (reference sequence). CDR3 in DNA: TGTGCCTGGAGCGGGCAGGGGTATTCACCCCTCCACTTT. Protein: CAWSGQGYSPLHF.

The V call is TRBV18, the J call TRBJ2-3; D is unresolved. The V end lost 3 bases, the J end lost 5 bases, and 12 bases lay between the germline ends. Germline V lookup: CDR1 KGHSH, CDR2 LQKENI. The CDR3 is 14 residues long. The CDR3 here is CASSPGQPGDTQYF. The CDR3 DNA is TGTGCCAGCTCACCGGGTCAACCAGGAGATACGCAGTATTTT.

This clone showed up just once. The chain carries TRBV29-1 and TRBJ1-3; no clear D gene. Trimming cost V 5 bases and J 0 bases, with 11 bases left between them. The CDR3 extends over 14 amino acids. Germline CDR1 and CDR2: SQVTM and ANQGSEA. Here the CDR3 reads CSVHTVNSGNTIYF. The CDR3 bases are TGCAGCGTTCACACAGTTAACTCTGGAAACACCATATATTTT.

The chain links TRBV5-5 to TRBJ1-2; TRBD1 matches 8 bases. V trimming: 6 bases; J trimming: 4 bases; junction bases outside the gene matches: 11. CDR1 and CDR2 (germline): SGHKS, YYEKEE (reference sequence). This CDR3 is built from 15 residues. CDR3 DNA sequence: TGTGCCAGCATCATTGGACAGGGACAGATCTATGGCTACACCTTC. The encoded protein is CASIIGQGQIYGYTF. Together with reference TRBV5-5 and TRBJ1-2, the CDR3 gives the full variable domain: DAGVTQSPTHLIKTRGQQVTLRCSPISGHKSVSWYQQVLGQGPQFIFQYYEKEERGRGNFPDRFSARQFPNYSSELNVNALLLGDSALYLCASIIGQGQIYGYTFGSGTRLTVV.

The chain carries TRBV27 and TRBJ1-3; tentative D call: TRBD1 (6 bases). Germline values: CDR1 MNHEY, CDR2 SMNVEV (reference sequence). Trimming cost V 6 bases and J 4 bases, with 13 bases left between them. This CDR3 spans 14 amino acids. The DNA of the CDR3 is TGTGCCAGCAGCCGAACAGGGCAAGGAAACACCATATATTTT. Protein product: CASSRTGQGNTIYF.

This chain links TRBV18 with TRBJ1-4; maybe TRBD1 (5 bases). Trimming pared 5 bases from V and 0 bases from J, leaving 16 bases between. Germline-derived CDR1 and CDR2 are KGHSH and LQKENI. The CDR3 covers 17 residues. The CDR3 DNA is TGTGCCAGCTCATCAATGACAGTGGGATCAACTAATGAAAAACTGTTTTTT. The encoded protein is CASSSMTVGSTNEKLFF.

V is TRBV28 and J is TRBJ1-2; perhaps TRBD1 as D (6 bases). CDR3 length: 15 amino acids. Trimming cost V 3 bases and J 4 bases, with 15 bases left between them. The germline CDR1 and CDR2 sequences are MDHEN and SYDVKM. CDR3 bases: TGTGCCAGCAGTTTGGGGGGGGCGGAGGGCTATGGCTACACCTTC. Amino acid sequence: CASSLGGAEGYGYTF.

The chain is built from TRBV19 and TRBJ2-1; D gene ambiguous. V was cut by 6 bases and J by 8 bases, with 14 bases left in between. The germline gives CDR1 LNHDA, CDR2 SQIVND (reference sequence). The CDR3 is 13 residues long. The CDR3, as DNA: TGTGCCAGTAGGGACCAAACCTGGGATGAGCAGTTCTTC. The encoded protein is CASRDQTWDEQFF.

The V gene is TRBV19, the J gene TRBJ2-1; the match to TRBD2 covers 8 bases. This CDR3 has 17 amino acids. The J segment lost 2 bases and the V segment lost 8 bases, leaving 14 bases of the junction unmatched. Germline lookup yields CDR1 LNHDA and CDR2 SQIVND (reference sequence). CDR3: CASGMRPERGPYNEQFF. The CDR3 nucleotides are TGTGCCAGTGGGATGCGACCGGAGCGGGGGCCCTACAATGAGCAGTTCTTC.

This clone was counted only a few times. This chain joins TRBV19 and TRBJ2-1; TRBD2 agrees at 11 bases. CDR1 is LNHDA, CDR2 SQIVND, per germline (reference sequence). The CDR3 covers 15 residues. V lost 4 bases, J lost 4 bases, and 3 bases stayed unmatched. CDR3 DNA sequence: TGTGCCAGTAGTACGACTAGCGGGATTTACAATGAGCAGTTCTTC. It translates to CASSTTSGIYNEQFF. The full variable domain, completed using reference TRBV19 and TRBJ2-1, is DGGITQSPKYLFRKEGQNVTLSCEQNLNHDAMYWYRQDPGQGLRLIYYSQIVNDFQKGDIAEGYSVSREKKESFPLTVTSAQKNPTAFYLCASSTTSGIYNEQFFGPGTRLTVL.

V gene TRBV5-1 combines with J gene TRBJ2-5; D may match TRBD1 or TRBD2 (5 bases each). The V gene lost 7 bases and the J gene lost 5 bases, with 21 bases spanning the gap. The CDR3 runs 15 residues. Germline assignment: CDR1 SGHRS and CDR2 YFSETQ. The CDR3 nucleotides read TGCGCCAGCGGACTTCCGGGACCCCTAGAGGAGACCCAGTACTTC. Translation: CASGLPGPLEETQYF.